This TCR beta chain was recovered during a study of OX40 agonist ivuxolimab in advanced cancers. Study outcomes and limitations: Relative to CD4+ cells, CD8+ T cells on average had more expanded clones.

On this clone: Its antigen remains unidentified.

The CDR3 is made up of 15 amino acids. Losses at the gene ends were 4 bases for V and 4 bases for J; bases not matched to a gene: 9. Looked up from germline, CDR1 is SGHTA and CDR2 is FQGTGA. The repertoire was sequenced with immunoSEQ multiplex PCR; TCRdb's copy has only in-frame clones and lacks some. Among roughly 48,000 clones, 85% to 90% were seen once, and the ten largest hold around 6.7%. The chain employs TRBV7-3 and TRBJ2-5, with TRBD1 matching over 7 bases. The sequence derives from an adult with an advanced solid tumor such as melanoma, head and neck, liver or kidney cancer. Sequencing was performed on CD4+ or CD8+ T cells sorted from blood, taken in a trial of the OX40 agonist ivuxolimab. The CDR3 here is CASSSQGIPPETQYF. Here the CDR3 DNA reads TGTGCCAGCAGCTCACAGGGGATCCCCCCAGAGACCCAGTACTTC. The full variable domain, rest sourced from reference TRBV7-3 and TRBJ2-5, is GAGVSQTPSNKVTEKGKYVELRCDPISGHTALYWYRQSLGQGPEFLIYFQGTGAADDSGLPNDRFFAVRPEGSVSTLKIQRTERGDSAVYLCASSSQGIPPETQYFGPGTRLLVL.